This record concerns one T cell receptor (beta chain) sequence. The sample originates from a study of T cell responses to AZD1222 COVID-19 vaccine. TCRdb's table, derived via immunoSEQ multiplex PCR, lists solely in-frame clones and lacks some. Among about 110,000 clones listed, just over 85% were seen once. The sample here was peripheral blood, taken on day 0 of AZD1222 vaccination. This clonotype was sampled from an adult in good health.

The CDR3 is CASSVESGGGEAFF. Written as DNA, the CDR3 is TGTGCCAGCAGCGTAGAGTCCGGGGGCGGTGAAGCTTTCTTT. The gene calls are TRBV9 and TRBJ1-1; the D gene is possibly TRBD1 (6 bases). This CDR3 spans 14 amino acids. V was shortened by 0 bases and J by 7 bases, with 13 bases between the two germline ends. CDR1 and CDR2 (germline): SGDLS, YYNGEE.